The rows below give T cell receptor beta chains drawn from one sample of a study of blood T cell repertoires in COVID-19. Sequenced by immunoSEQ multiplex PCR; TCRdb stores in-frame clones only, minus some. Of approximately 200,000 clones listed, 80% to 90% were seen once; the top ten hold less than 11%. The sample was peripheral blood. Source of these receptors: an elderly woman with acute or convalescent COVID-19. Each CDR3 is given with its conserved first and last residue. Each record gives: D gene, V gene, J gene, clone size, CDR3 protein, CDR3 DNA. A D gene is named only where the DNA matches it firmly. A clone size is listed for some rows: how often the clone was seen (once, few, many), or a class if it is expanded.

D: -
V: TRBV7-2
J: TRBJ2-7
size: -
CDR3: CASSSGTGPYEQYF
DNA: TGTGCCAGCAGCTCAGGGACTGGGCCCTACGAGCAGTACTTC

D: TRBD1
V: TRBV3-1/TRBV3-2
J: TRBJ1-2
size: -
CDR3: CASSRTGVYGYTF
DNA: TGTGCCAGCAGTCGGACAGGCGTCTATGGCTACACCTTC

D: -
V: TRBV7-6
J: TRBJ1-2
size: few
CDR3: CASSLMGGNLYGYTF
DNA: TGTGCCAGCAGCCTTATGGGCGGGAACCTGTATGGCTACACCTTC

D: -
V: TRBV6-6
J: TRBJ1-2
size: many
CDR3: CASSPGTNYGYTF
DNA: TGTGCCAGCAGTCCCGGGACAAACTATGGCTACACCTTC

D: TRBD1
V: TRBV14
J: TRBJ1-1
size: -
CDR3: CASSLGTGTALTEAFF
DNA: TGTGCCAGCAGCCTTGGGACAGGGACAGCGCTCACTGAAGCTTTCTTT

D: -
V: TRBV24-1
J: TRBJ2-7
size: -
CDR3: CATSDSRTTVLEQYF
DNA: TGTGCCACCAGTGATTCAAGGACTACCGTTTTGGAGCAGTACTTC

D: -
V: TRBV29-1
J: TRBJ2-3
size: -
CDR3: CSERLGGTDTQYF
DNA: TGCAGCGAACGCCTAGGTGGGACAGATACGCAGTATTTT

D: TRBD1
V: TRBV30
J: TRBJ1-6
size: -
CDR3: CAWTGTGANSPLHF
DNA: TGTGCCTGGACGGGGACAGGGGCCAATTCACCCCTCCACTTT

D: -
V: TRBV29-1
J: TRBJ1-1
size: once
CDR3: CSVDMFAEAFF
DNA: TGCAGCGTCGACATGTTCGCTGAAGCTTTCTTT

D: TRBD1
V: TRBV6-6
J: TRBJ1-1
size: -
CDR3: CASSPGTGRNMNTEAFF
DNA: TGTGCCAGCAGTCCGGGGACAGGTCGTAACATGAACACTGAAGCTTTCTTT

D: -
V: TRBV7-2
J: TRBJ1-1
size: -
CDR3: CASSSNDRFMNTEAFF
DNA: TGTGCCAGCAGCTCAAACGACAGGTTCATGAACACTGAAGCTTTCTTT

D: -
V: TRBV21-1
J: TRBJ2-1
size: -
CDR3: CASSNIGARITYNEQFF
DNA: TGTGCCAGCAGCAACATTGGGGCCCGGATAACCTACAATGAGCAGTTCTTC

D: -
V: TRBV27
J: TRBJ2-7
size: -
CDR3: CASSPNPDYSSYEQYF
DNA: TGTGCCAGCAGTCCGAACCCTGATTATAGCTCCTACGAGCAGTACTTC

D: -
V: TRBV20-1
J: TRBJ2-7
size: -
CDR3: CSARGLAEQYF
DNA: TGCAGTGCTAGAGGGCTAGCGGAGCAGTACTTC

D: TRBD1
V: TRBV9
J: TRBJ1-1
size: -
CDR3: CASSVAGGNTEAFF
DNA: TGTGCCAGCAGCGTAGCAGGGGGCAACACTGAAGCTTTCTTT

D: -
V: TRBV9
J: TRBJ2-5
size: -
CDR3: CASSVEWTAAETQYF
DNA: TGTGCCAGCAGCGTAGAATGGACTGCTGCGGAGACCCAGTACTTC

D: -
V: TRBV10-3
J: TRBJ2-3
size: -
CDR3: CATKGADSTDTQYF
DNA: TGTGCCACTAAGGGAGCGGATAGCACAGATACGCAGTATTTT

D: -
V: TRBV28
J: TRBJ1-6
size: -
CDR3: CASSLRADNSPLHF
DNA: TGTGCCAGCAGTTTGAGGGCCGATAATTCACCCCTCCACTTT

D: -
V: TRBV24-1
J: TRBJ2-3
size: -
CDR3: CATPPDTQYF
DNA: TGTGCCACTCCCCCGGATACGCAGTATTTT

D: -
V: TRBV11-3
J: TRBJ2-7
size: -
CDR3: CASSPRGATTYEQYF
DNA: TGTGCCAGCAGCCCCCGCGGCGCAACCACCTACGAGCAGTACTTC

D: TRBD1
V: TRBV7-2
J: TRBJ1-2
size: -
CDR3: CASSFDRVGYTF
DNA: TGTGCCAGCAGCTTTGACAGGGTTGGCTACACCTTC

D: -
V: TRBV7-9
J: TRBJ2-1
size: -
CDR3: CASSLAGANEQFF
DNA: TGTGCCAGCAGCTTAGCGGGGGCCAATGAGCAGTTCTTC

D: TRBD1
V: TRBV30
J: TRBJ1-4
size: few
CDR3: CAWRHGTGANEKLFF
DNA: TGTGCCTGGAGGCATGGGACAGGGGCTAATGAAAAACTGTTTTTT

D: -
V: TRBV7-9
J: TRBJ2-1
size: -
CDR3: CASSLSVRPTYNEQFF
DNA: TGTGCCAGCAGCTTATCCGTCAGGCCCACCTACAATGAGCAGTTCTTC

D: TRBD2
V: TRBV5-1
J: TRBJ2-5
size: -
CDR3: CASTSSGPQETQYF
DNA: TGCGCCAGCACGTCTAGCGGGCCTCAAGAGACCCAGTACTTC

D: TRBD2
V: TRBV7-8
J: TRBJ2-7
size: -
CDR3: CASSVTSGPSYEQYF
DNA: TGTGCCAGCAGCGTAACTAGCGGGCCCTCCTACGAGCAGTACTTC

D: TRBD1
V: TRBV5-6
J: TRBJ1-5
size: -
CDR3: CASSRGQGAQPQHF
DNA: TGTGCCAGCAGCAGAGGACAGGGTGCTCAGCCCCAGCATTTT

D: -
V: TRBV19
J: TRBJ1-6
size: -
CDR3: CASSIGNVSPLHF
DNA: TGTGCCAGTAGTATCGGGAACGTCTCACCCCTCCACTTT

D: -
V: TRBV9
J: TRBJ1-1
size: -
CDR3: CASSVGGPNTEAFF
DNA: TGTGCCAGCAGCGTAGGGGGCCCTAACACTGAAGCTTTCTTT

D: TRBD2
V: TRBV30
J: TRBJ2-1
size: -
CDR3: CAWIGGSSSYNEQFF
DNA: TGTGCCTGGATCGGCGGGAGTAGCTCCTACAATGAGCAGTTCTTC

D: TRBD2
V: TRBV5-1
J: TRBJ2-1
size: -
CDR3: CASSLAGGLNEQFF
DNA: TGCGCCAGCAGCTTAGCGGGGGGGCTCAATGAGCAGTTCTTC

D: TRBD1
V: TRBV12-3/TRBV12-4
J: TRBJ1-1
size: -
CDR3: CASRPPGQDEAFF
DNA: TGTGCCAGCAGGCCTCCGGGACAGGATGAAGCTTTCTTT

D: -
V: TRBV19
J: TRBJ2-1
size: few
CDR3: CASKETAYNEQFF
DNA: TGTGCCAGCAAGGAGACAGCGTACAATGAGCAGTTCTTC